A single sample is the source of the 31 T cell receptor beta chains below, sequenced in a study of CD8 T cells in ankylosing spondylitis. TCRdb fed the 5' RACE reads into MiXCR, producing one record per CDR3 protein. The sample lists about 360,000 distinct CDR3 sequences, roughly 20% occurring once. The sample comprised blood, either unsorted or a sorted T cell fraction (not recorded which). All receptors derive from a male donor with ankylosing spondylitis or in good health (not recorded which).

The V gene is TRBV6-1, the J gene TRBJ2-7; tentatively, D is TRBD1 (6 bases). Trimming removed 6 bases from V and 1 base from J, with 13 bases in between. Germline CDR1 and CDR2: MNHNS and SASEGT. CDR3 length: 14 amino acids. Here the CDR3 DNA reads TGTGCCAGCAGCGAGCCGGGACATTCCTACGAGCAGTACTTC. Its protein product is CASSEPGHSYEQYF.

The genes are TRBV7-8 and TRBJ2-7; maybe TRBD2 (5 bases). Germline CDR1 is SGHVS and CDR2 is FQNEAQ. This CDR3 comprises 15 residues. V was cut by 1 base and J by 2 bases, with 12 bases left in between. The CDR3 here is CASSLGASSPYEQYF. CDR3 bases: TGTGCCAGCAGCTTAGGGGCTAGCTCCCCCTACGAGCAGTACTTC.

This clonotype was picked up a small number of times. A read error may explain this, as a much larger clone is one base away. The V call is TRBV12-3 or TRBV12-4, the J call TRBJ2-5; D is possibly TRBD1 (5 bases). The CDR3 has 12 amino acids. V was trimmed by 2 bases and J by 5 bases, leaving 6 bases between them. CDR3 amino acids: CASSLKGETQYF. The CDR3 DNA reads TGTGCCAGCAGTTTAAAGGGGGAGACCCAGTACTTC.

The chain is built from TRBV12-3 or TRBV12-4 and TRBJ1-1, with D hard to call. The CDR3 is 11 residues long. V lost 4 bases to trimming and J lost 7 bases, with 7 bases between them. CDR3 in amino acids: CASSSSGEAFF. CDR3 DNA: TGTGCCAGCAGTTCTAGCGGTGAAGCTTTCTTT.

This clonotype has only a few counts. This chain joins TRBV7-9 and TRBJ2-2; D is undetermined. V was cut by 6 bases and J by 1 base, with 9 bases left in between. Germline CDR1 and CDR2: SEHNR and FQNEAQ (reference sequence). CDR3 size: 14 residues. Written as DNA, the CDR3 is TGTGCCAGCAGGTGGTCAATGAACACCGGGGAGCTGTTTTTT. This gives the protein CASRWSMNTGELFF.

The rearrangement links TRBV12-3 or TRBV12-4 to TRBJ2-7, with D maybe TRBD2 (5 bases). This CDR3 contains 15 residues. Trimming removed 3 bases at V and 2 bases at J, with 14 bases between. This chain's CDR3 is CASSFGLINAYEQYF. The CDR3 DNA reads TGTGCCAGCAGTTTCGGACTGATAAATGCCTACGAGCAGTACTTC.

The genes are TRBV20-1 and TRBJ2-7; TRBD2 might be the D (6 bases). CDR1 is DFQATT and CDR2 is SNEGSKA in the germline V gene (reference sequence). CDR3 size: 15 residues. Trimming cost V 5 bases and J 1 base, with 18 bases left between them. The CDR3 DNA reads TGCAGTGCTGCCGCACCCGGGACTGCTTCCTACGAGCAGTACTTC. Protein: CSAAAPGTASYEQYF.

V is TRBV6-1 and J is TRBJ2-2; TRBD1 aligns across 8 bases. V lost 8 bases, J lost 6 bases, and 20 bases stayed unmatched. Germline V gene sequence: CDR1 MNHNS, CDR2 SASEGT. The CDR3 runs 18 residues. This chain's CDR3 is CASLGTGNSYAGAGELFF. The CDR3 DNA reads as TGTGCCAGCCTCGGGACAGGAAACTCCTACGCAGGGGCCGGGGAGCTGTTTTTT.

In this sample, this clonotype turned up a few times. This chain connects TRBV5-5 to TRBJ2-5; the D call may be TRBD1 or TRBD2 (5 bases each). The CDR3 has 14 amino acids. The V gene lost 4 bases and the J gene lost 7 bases, with 17 bases spanning the gap. From germline, CDR1 is SGHKS and CDR2 YYEKEE (reference sequence). The CDR3 DNA reads TGTGCCAGCAGCCTTCCGACAGAGGGGTGGACCCAGTACTTC. Its translation is CASSLPTEGWTQYF.

The chain couples TRBV25-1 to TRBJ1-1, with D uncertain. V was shortened by 3 bases and J by 4 bases, with 3 bases between the two germline ends. The germline CDR1 and CDR2 sequences are MGHDK and SYGVNS. CDR3 length: 11 residues. DNA for the CDR3: TGTGCCAGCAGTGACCCCACTGAAGCTTTCTTT. Encoded protein: CASSDPTEAFF.

This clonotype was observed a handful of times. V and J are TRBV7-6 and TRBJ2-3; 7 nucleotides match TRBD1. This CDR3 spans 15 amino acids. Looked up from germline, CDR1 is SGHVS and CDR2 is FNYEAQ. Trimming removed 4 bases from V and 4 bases from J; junction bases left unmatched: 8. The DNA of the CDR3 is TGTGCCAGCAGCTCGGCAGGGGGATGGTCAGATACGCAGTATTTT. The encoded protein is CASSSAGGWSDTQYF.

This clonotype was seen a handful of times. The rearrangement links TRBV4-1 to TRBJ2-7; 11 nucleotides line up with TRBD1. Per the germline V gene, CDR1 is MGHRA and CDR2 is YSYEKL. The CDR3 totals 15 residues. V gave up 1 base and J gave up 6 bases; unmatched junction bases: 5. CDR3 loop: CASSQGGTGGLEQYF. DNA for the CDR3: TGCGCCAGCAGCCAAGGGGGGACAGGGGGGCTCGAGCAGTACTTC.

In this sample, this clonotype turned up a few times. The chain is built from TRBV10-3 and TRBJ2-4, with D hard to call. Germline V gives CDR1 ENHRY, CDR2 SYGVKD. The CDR3 spans 14 residues. Trimming shortened V by 6 bases and J by 1 base, and 10 bases separated the two germline ends. The CDR3 nucleotides are TGTGCCATCAGCGACGTCATGGCCAAAAACATTCAGTACTTC. The encoded protein is CAISDVMAKNIQYF.

The chain joins TRBV9 to TRBJ2-5; D tentatively reads TRBD1 or TRBD2 (6 bases each). Trimming left V 0 bases short and J 0 bases short, with 15 bases between. The CDR3 runs to 17 residues. The V gene's germline CDR1 is SGDLS and CDR2 YYNGEE. Here the CDR3 reads CASSVGWGAKDQETQYF. For the CDR3, the DNA is TGTGCCAGCAGCGTAGGTTGGGGGGCGAAGGACCAAGAGACCCAGTACTTC.

The chain couples TRBV27 to TRBJ2-1; possible D gene TRBD2, 7 bases. In germline, CDR1 is MNHEY, CDR2 SMNVEV (reference sequence). The CDR3 contains 12 residues. V gave up 10 bases and J gave up 5 bases, with 12 bases separating them. Here the CDR3 reads CATSGGHNEQFF. DNA of the CDR3: TGTGCCACCTCGGGGGGCCACAATGAGCAGTTCTTC.

This clonotype came up a few times. V usage is TRBV12-3 or TRBV12-4 and J usage is TRBJ2-1, with TRBD1 identical over 9 bases. The length of the CDR3 is 15 residues. After removal of 7 bases from V and 2 bases from J, the junction contained 6 bases not matched to a gene. CDR3 amino acids: CASTLGTGPYNEQFF. The CDR3, as DNA: TGTGCCAGCACGCTAGGGACAGGGCCCTACAATGAGCAGTTCTTC.

This clonotype was observed a handful of times. This rearrangement joins TRBV5-6 to TRBJ2-3; TRBD2 aligns across 12 bases. The CDR3 has 16 residues. Germline V lookup: CDR1 SGHDT, CDR2 YYEEEE. V lost 2 bases to trimming and J lost 2 bases; unmatched junction nucleotides: 3. The CDR3 sequence: CASSFWTSGATDTQYF. The CDR3 DNA sequence: TGTGCCAGCAGCTTCTGGACTAGCGGGGCCACAGATACGCAGTATTTT.

In this sample, this clonotype turned up a few times. This chain joins TRBV18 and TRBJ2-5; D unresolved. With 4 bases removed from V and 4 bases from J, the gap between germline ends came to 16 bases. Germline-derived CDR1 and CDR2 are KGHSH and LQKENI. The CDR3 is 15 residues long. Here the CDR3 reads CASSLPWAERETQYF. CDR3 sequence (DNA): TGTGCCAGCTCACTTCCATGGGCCGAAAGAGAGACCCAGTACTTC.

The CDR3 reads CASSDTGGEETQYF. CDR3 bases: TGTGCCAGCAGCGACACAGGGGGCGAAGAGACCCAGTACTTC. The gene calls are TRBV5-5 and TRBJ2-5; 9 bases fit TRBD1. Trimming cost V 4 bases and J 3 bases; bases outside gene matches: 4. Germline CDR1 reads SGHKS; CDR2 reads YYEKEE (reference sequence). The CDR3 is made up of 14 amino acids.

This chain connects TRBV5-1 to TRBJ2-1; 12 nucleotides match TRBD2. CDR1 and CDR2 from the germline V gene are SGHRS and YFSETQ. This CDR3 is built from 18 residues. With 3 bases clipped from V and 0 bases from J, the junction kept 7 bases outside the gene matches. The DNA for the CDR3 is TGCGCCAGCAGCTCAAGGACTAGCGGGGTCAGCTCCTACAATGAGCAGTTCTTC. Encoded protein: CASSSRTSGVSSYNEQFF.

The sample holds a few counts of this clonotype. The gene calls are TRBV4-1 and TRBJ2-7; 7 bases line up with TRBD1. Trimming took 0 bases from V and 4 from J; bases not matched to a gene: 9. The germline V gene has CDR1 MGHRA and CDR2 YSYEKL. The CDR3 sequence is 16 residues long. CDR3 nucleotides: TGCGCCAGCAGCCAAGATTCCAGGGGGATGATGTACGAGCAGTACTTC. This translates into CASSQDSRGMMYEQYF.

This chain uses TRBV11-2 with TRBJ2-1, with 9 bases aligning to TRBD2. Per the germline V gene, CDR1 is SGHAT and CDR2 is FQNNGV. The length of the CDR3 is 14 residues. The ends lost 4 bases at V and 8 bases at J; junction bases unmatched: 6. The CDR3 DNA reads TGTGCCAGCAGCTCGGGACTAGCAGGCGATGAGCAGTTCTTC. Its protein product is CASSSGLAGDEQFF.

This clonotype has only a few counts. The genes are TRBV12-3 or TRBV12-4 and TRBJ2-7; 10 nucleotides line up with TRBD2. The CDR3 runs to 17 residues. V lost 0 bases and J lost 0; bases outside the gene matches: 5. CDR3 in DNA: TGTGCCAGCAGTTTAGCTAGCGGGGGGTCGAGCTCCTACGAGCAGTACTTC. Its protein product is CASSLASGGSSSYEQYF.

CDR3 bases: TGCGCCAGCAGCGAGCTAGCAGAGAATGAGCAGTTCTTC. Its translation is CASSELAENEQFF. The V call is TRBV4-1, the J call TRBJ2-1; the D gene is possibly TRBD2 (5 bases). Germline V CDR1 and CDR2: MGHRA, YSYEKL. V lost 5 bases and J 7 bases, leaving 12 bases between the germline ends. CDR3 size: 13 residues.

The chain employs TRBV4-2 and TRBJ2-7; weak D call: TRBD1 (5 bases). This CDR3 comprises 16 residues. Trimming took 2 bases from V and 0 from J, leaving 14 bases between them. In germline, CDR1 is LGHNA, CDR2 YNFKEQ. CDR3 residues: CASSQPQGGRSYEQYF. DNA for the CDR3: TGTGCCAGCAGCCAACCTCAGGGTGGACGCTCCTACGAGCAGTACTTC.

V is TRBV13 and J is TRBJ2-1; tentative D call: TRBD1 (5 bases). V was cut by 5 bases and J by 7 bases, with 12 bases left in between. Per germline, CDR1 PRHDT and CDR2 FYEKMQ (reference sequence). CDR3 size: 13 residues. Here the CDR3 DNA reads TGTGCCAGCAGCAGGGGCCCAAATAATGAGCAGTTCTTC. Its translation is CASSRGPNNEQFF.

A few counts support this clonotype. The CDR3 is CASSPSAGHTYEQYF. In nucleotides, the CDR3 is TGTGCCAGCAGCCCCTCGGCGGGACATACCTACGAGCAGTACTTC. This rearrangement joins TRBV3-1 to TRBJ2-7, with D possibly called TRBD1 or TRBD2 (6 bases each). V gave up 4 bases and J gave up 2 bases, with 15 bases separating them. This CDR3 contains 15 residues. Germline CDR1 reads LGHDT; CDR2 reads YNNKEL (reference sequence).

This clonotype came up many times. The chain employs TRBV4-2 and TRBJ2-7; a weak D match, TRBD2 (5 bases). Trimming removed 4 bases at V and 4 bases at J, with 14 bases between. CDR1 and CDR2 (germline): LGHNA, YNFKEQ. The CDR3 is made up of 14 amino acids. Here the CDR3 reads CASSLGPSGYEQYF. DNA for the CDR3: TGTGCCAGCAGCCTCGGTCCATCGGGGTACGAGCAGTACTTC.

The chain recombines TRBV10-3 with TRBJ2-7; TRBD2 is a possible D gene (5 bases). The CDR3 extends over 13 amino acids. The V end lost 6 bases, the J end lost 6 bases, and 15 bases lay between the germline ends. Germline CDR1 is ENHRY and CDR2 is SYGVKD. The CDR3 protein is CAISPTLASEQYF. The CDR3 DNA follows: TGTGCCATCAGCCCGACTCTAGCTAGCGAGCAGTACTTC.

The chain uses TRBV7-8 and TRBJ2-3; 7 positions match TRBD1. Germline V gives CDR1 SGHVS, CDR2 FQNEAQ. Trimming removed 6 bases from V and 12 bases from J; junction bases left unmatched: 6. The CDR3 is 11 amino acids. The CDR3 nucleotides are TGTGCCAGCAGGAGGGACAGCAGCCAGTATTTT. It yields the protein CASRRDSSQYF.

V gene TRBV29-1 combines with J gene TRBJ2-7, with no clear D. Trimming took off 4 bases at V and 2 bases at J, with 15 bases between the two ends. Per the germline V gene, CDR1 is SQVTM and CDR2 is ANQGSEA. The CDR3 covers 14 residues. This CDR3 reads CSVVPLTSTYEQYF. CDR3 DNA sequence: TGCAGCGTTGTGCCTCTGACGTCTACCTACGAGCAGTACTTC.